The 17 T cell receptor beta chains below were found in one sample sequenced in a study of T cells after yellow fever vaccination. TCRdb called the 5' RACE reads again in MiXCR, with one record for every CDR3 protein. This table holds about 630,000 distinct CDR3 sequences, roughly an eighth found once. Sequenced here: PBMCs, sampled on the day of the yellow fever booster vaccination. The receptors here all came from a man aged 25-40 years who received the YFV17D yellow fever vaccine.

A note on this clonotype: The junction departs from germline at one end; a sequencing error may be responsible. The CDR3: CASRLTGTTIF. The CDR3 DNA reads as TGTGCCAGCAGGCTCACCGGGACCACAATTTTC. The rearrangement uses TRBV6-6 and TRBJ2-7; D is tentatively TRBD1 or TRBD2 (5 bases each). Germline lookup yields CDR1 MNHNY and CDR2 SVGAGI (reference sequence). This CDR3 is built from 11 residues.

A few counts support this clonotype. The V and J genes are TRBV7-9 and TRBJ2-7; D call uncertain. Per germline, CDR1 SEHNR and CDR2 FQNEAQ (reference sequence). Trimming took off 4 bases at V and 2 bases at J, with 12 bases between the two ends. The CDR3 has 14 residues. CDR3 sequence: CASSSNRAPYEQYF. CDR3 sequence (DNA): TGTGCCAGCAGCTCCAACCGGGCTCCCTACGAGCAGTACTTC. Filled out from reference TRBV7-9 and TRBJ2-7, the complete variable domain reads DTGVSQNPRHKITKRGQNVTFRCDPISEHNRLYWYRQTLGQGPEFLTYFQNEAQLEKSRLLSDRFSAERPKGSFSTLEIQRTEQGDSAMYLCASSSNRAPYEQYFGPGTRLTVT.

This clonotype was found a few times. This sequence joins TRBV30 and TRBJ2-7; the D is unclear. The CDR3 covers 12 residues. Germline V CDR1 and CDR2: GTSNPN, SVGIG (reference sequence). Trimming pared 5 bases from V and 1 base from J, leaving 9 bases between. CDR3: CAWAPVSYEQYF. The CDR3 DNA is TGTGCCTGGGCCCCCGTATCCTACGAGCAGTACTTC.

There are many counts of this clonotype. The chain has TRBV18 and TRBJ1-1; D call uncertain. The germline gives CDR1 KGHSH, CDR2 LQKENI. Trimming removed 1 base from V and 0 bases from J, with 9 bases in between. The CDR3 sequence is 15 residues long. The CDR3 region has the DNA TGTGCCAGCTCACCACGGGAGGGAATGAACACTGAAGCTTTCTTT. The encoded protein is CASSPREGMNTEAFF.

The rearrangement links TRBV20-1 to TRBJ1-2; 10 bases align to TRBD1. Unmatched junction bases numbered 12, after V lost 6 bases and J lost 5 bases. The CDR3 totals 15 residues. Germline loops: CDR1 DFQATT, CDR2 SNEGSKA (reference sequence). CDR3 nucleotide sequence: TGCAGTGCCAACGACAGGGGGCCGTCTGTGTATGGCTACACCTTC. Translation: CSANDRGPSVYGYTF.

The chain combines TRBV7-6 with TRBJ2-3, with a possible D match to TRBD2 (6 bases). Germline V gene sequence: CDR1 SGHVS, CDR2 FNYEAQ. The CDR3 contains 16 residues. V was cut by 1 base and J by 1 base, with 12 bases left in between. CDR3 amino acids: CASSLGGASGTDTQYF. Written as DNA, the CDR3 is TGTGCCAGCAGCTTAGGAGGGGCTAGCGGCACAGATACGCAGTATTTT.

In its sample, this clonotype was seen many times. The chain links TRBV12-3 or TRBV12-4 to TRBJ2-3, with TRBD2 identical over 7 bases. V was pared by 3 bases and J by 2 bases, with 2 bases of the junction left unmatched. The CDR3 is 14 residues long. The CDR3 DNA sequence: TGTGCCAGCAGTTTTGGGGACTACACAGATACGCAGTATTTT. Protein sequence: CASSFGDYTDTQYF.

V usage is TRBV5-1 and J usage is TRBJ2-2; 12 nucleotides line up with TRBD1. V trimming: 3 bases; J trimming: 2 bases; junction bases outside the gene matches: 2. This CDR3 region has 16 residues. Germline V gene sequence: CDR1 SGHRS, CDR2 YFSETQ. The CDR3 protein is CASSWGTGGNTGELFF. The CDR3 bases are TGCGCCAGCAGCTGGGGGACAGGGGGCAACACCGGGGAGCTGTTTTTT.

This clonotype has only a few counts. This chain links TRBV20-1 with TRBJ2-3; 7 bases map to TRBD2. J gave up 2 bases and V 2 bases, and 13 bases lay outside the gene matches. Germline CDR1 DFQATT, CDR2 SNEGSKA (reference sequence). CDR3 length equals 17 residues. The CDR3 protein is CSARYVQGGKVTDTQYF. Here the CDR3 DNA reads TGCAGTGCTAGATACGTCCAGGGAGGGAAAGTCACAGATACGCAGTATTTT.

The table lists this clonotype with a few counts. The rearrangement links TRBV20-1 to TRBJ2-3, with D unclear. Germline V gene data show CDR1 as DFQATT and CDR2 as SNEGSKA (reference sequence). V lost 3 bases, J lost 4 bases, and 11 bases lay in between. The CDR3 runs to 13 residues. CDR3 protein: CSARADKPDTQYF. The DNA of the CDR3 is TGCAGTGCTAGGGCCGACAAACCAGATACGCAGTATTTT.

This clonotype occurred a few times. J is TRBJ2-1 and V is TRBV6-2 or TRBV6-3, with 10 nucleotides matching TRBD2. Germline V lookup: CDR1 MNHEY, CDR2 SVGEGT. Unmatched junction bases numbered 5, after V lost 6 bases and J lost 9 bases. There are 13 residues in the CDR3. CDR3 sequence: CASRGTSEVEQFF. The DNA for the CDR3 is TGTGCCAGCAGGGGGACTAGCGAGGTTGAGCAGTTCTTC.

This clonotype was seen repeatedly, ten times or more. V and J are TRBV5-1 and TRBJ2-3; D gene unclear. CDR3 length: 11 residues. Germline V lookup: CDR1 SGHRS, CDR2 YFSETQ. V lost 1 base to trimming and J lost 5 bases, with 2 bases between them. The CDR3 reads CASSLQDTQYF. The DNA of the CDR3 is TGCGCCAGCAGCTTGCAAGATACGCAGTATTTT.

In its sample, this clonotype was seen a few times. The V call is TRBV7-9, the J call TRBJ1-2; 7 bases align to TRBD1. CDR1 SEHNR and CDR2 FQNEAQ come from the germline V gene (reference sequence). CDR3 length: 13 amino acids. Losses at the gene ends were 5 bases for V and 8 bases for J; bases not matched to a gene: 8. CDR3 region: CASSPTGDRGYTF. The CDR3 DNA reads as TGTGCCAGCAGCCCCACAGGGGATCGGGGCTACACCTTC.

This chain joins TRBV7-9 and TRBJ2-3; D is perhaps TRBD1 or TRBD2 (5 bases each). The CDR3 has 16 residues. Germline V gene sequence: CDR1 SEHNR, CDR2 FQNEAQ (reference sequence). Trimming cost V 2 bases and J 2 bases, with 14 bases left between them. CDR3 sequence (DNA): TGTGCCAGCAGCTTACGTGCCTCGGGACCCACAGATACGCAGTATTTT. Its translation: CASSLRASGPTDTQYF.

This clonotype was found a few times. This rearrangement joins TRBV10-3 to TRBJ2-5; 8 nucleotides agree with TRBD1. Germline V gene lookup returns CDR1 ENHRY and CDR2 SYGVKD. There are 14 residues in the CDR3. The V gene end was trimmed by 8 bases and the J gene end by 2 bases; junction bases not matched to a gene: 7. The CDR3 DNA reads as TGTGCCATCGGTTCGGACAGGGCTCAAGAGACCCAGTACTTC. It is translated as CAIGSDRAQETQYF.

This clonotype was counted many times. The V and J genes are TRBV12-3 or TRBV12-4 and TRBJ2-7; possibly TRBD2 for D (6 bases). The CDR3 is 14 residues long. V lost 8 bases, J lost 4 bases, and 18 bases lay in between. The CDR3 reads CASGGVAAGYEQYF. The CDR3 nucleotides are TGTGCCAGCGGAGGAGTAGCGGCAGGATACGAGCAGTACTTC.

This clonotype was seen a few times. The chain couples TRBV20-1 to TRBJ2-3; TRBD2 matches at 7 bases. This CDR3 has 14 amino acids. Trimming at V came to 3 bases and at J to 4 bases, leaving 7 bases not matched to a gene. Germline V gene data show CDR1 as DFQATT and CDR2 as SNEGSKA (reference sequence). Written as DNA, the CDR3 is TGCAGTGCTAGGCGGGGGTCCTTGGCAGATACGCAGTATTTT. Protein sequence: CSARRGSLADTQYF.